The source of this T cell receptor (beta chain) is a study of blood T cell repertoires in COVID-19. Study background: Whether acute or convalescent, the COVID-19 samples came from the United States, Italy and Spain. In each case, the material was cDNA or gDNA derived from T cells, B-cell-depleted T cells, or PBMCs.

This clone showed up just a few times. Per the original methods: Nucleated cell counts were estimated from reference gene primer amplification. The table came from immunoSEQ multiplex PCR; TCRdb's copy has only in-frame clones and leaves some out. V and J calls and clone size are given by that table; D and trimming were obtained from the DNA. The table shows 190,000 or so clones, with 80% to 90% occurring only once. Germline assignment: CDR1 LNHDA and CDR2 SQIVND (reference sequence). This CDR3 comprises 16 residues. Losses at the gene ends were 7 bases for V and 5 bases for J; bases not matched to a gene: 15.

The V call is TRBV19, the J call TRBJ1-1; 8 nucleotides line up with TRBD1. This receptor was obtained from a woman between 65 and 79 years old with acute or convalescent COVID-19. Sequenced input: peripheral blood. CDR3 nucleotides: TGTGCCAGTACAACGCTCCCCGGGACAGGTCAGACTGAAGCTTTCTTT. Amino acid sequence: CASTTLPGTGQTEAFF.